This T cell receptor beta chain was found in a study of blood T cell repertoires in COVID-19. About the research overall: PBMCs, B-cell-depleted T cells, or T cells were the source of the cDNA or gDNA that made up the material.

Details on this clone: Additional DNA sequences in this sample encode the identical CDR3.

Clones were sequenced by immunoSEQ multiplex PCR, and TCRdb holds only the in-frame ones, with some missing. The data contain around 10,000 clones, around 87% of them singletons. The germline V and J ends were trimmed by 0 bases and 4 bases, with 9 bases remaining between them. The germline CDR1 and CDR2 sequences are MNHEY and SVGAGI. The CDR3 sequence is 14 residues long. The V call is TRBV6-5, the J call TRBJ1-2; D unclear. The specimen was peripheral blood. The receptor was derived from a human donor in a cohort sampled during active COVID-19. CDR3: CASSYSRGPYGYTF. CDR3 nucleotide sequence: TGTGCCAGCAGTTACTCGCGCGGGCCCTATGGCTACACCTTC.